These T cell receptor beta chains were read from a single sample in a study of T cells in Graves' hyperthyroidism and ophthalmopathy. Via MiXCR, TCRdb re-called the multiplex PCR reads, giving one row per CDR3 protein. The sample lists roughly 250,000 distinct CDR3 sequences, about 16% occurring once. Sequenced material: blood. The receptor set was obtained from a woman younger than 35 with Graves' ophthalmopathy. The CDR3 runs from the conserved cysteine through the conserved F or W. The order of the fields is D gene, V gene, J gene, clone size, CDR3 length, CDR3 protein, CDR3 DNA. A D gene is named only where the DNA matches it firmly. Clone size is given for some rows only: seen once, a few or many times, or a class if the clone is expanded.

d_gene: .
v_gene: TRBV5-1
j_gene: TRBJ2-1
abundance: many
len: 15
CDR3aa: CASSFRDPQREEQFF
CDR3nt: TGCGCCAGCAGCTTCCGGGACCCCCAGAGGGAGGAGCAGTTCTTC

d_gene: .
v_gene: TRBV25-1
j_gene: TRBJ1-5
abundance: .
len: 16
CDR3aa: CASSDGRGQGNQPQHF
CDR3nt: TGTGCCAGCAGTGACGGCAGGGGCCAGGGGAATCAGCCCCAGCATTTT

d_gene: .
v_gene: TRBV5-1
j_gene: TRBJ1-1
abundance: .
len: 15
CDR3aa: CASSPSGGRNTEAFF
CDR3nt: TGCGCCAGCAGCCCTAGTGGGGGCAGGAACACTGAAGCTTTCTTT

d_gene: TRBD1
v_gene: TRBV28
j_gene: TRBJ1-5
abundance: .
len: 19
CDR3aa: CASRSPTGTGLYGNQPQHF
CDR3nt: TGTGCCAGCAGATCTCCCACCGGGACAGGTTTGTATGGCAATCAGCCCCAGCATTTT

d_gene: TRBD2
v_gene: TRBV28
j_gene: TRBJ2-7
abundance: many
len: 15
CDR3aa: CASSRSRDYSYEQYF
CDR3nt: TGTGCCAGCAGTAGGAGCCGGGACTATTCCTACGAGCAGTACTTC

d_gene: .
v_gene: TRBV28
j_gene: TRBJ2-1
abundance: many
len: 10
CDR3aa: CASSMNEQFF
CDR3nt: TGTGCCAGCAGCATGAATGAGCAGTTCTTC

d_gene: .
v_gene: TRBV6-1
j_gene: TRBJ1-2
abundance: many
len: 14
CDR3aa: CASSVRAANYGYTF
CDR3nt: TGTGCCAGCAGTGTTAGGGCAGCTAACTATGGCTACACCTTC

d_gene: TRBD1
v_gene: TRBV12-3/TRBV12-4
j_gene: TRBJ2-7
abundance: .
len: 13
CDR3aa: CASSRTGWEEQYF
CDR3nt: TGTGCCAGCAGCCGGACAGGGTGGGAGGAGCAGTACTTC

d_gene: .
v_gene: TRBV12-3/TRBV12-4
j_gene: TRBJ2-7
abundance: many
len: 14
CDR3aa: CASSFSRAPLEQYF
CDR3nt: TGTGCCAGCAGTTTCTCGAGGGCCCCTCTTGAGCAGTACTTC

d_gene: TRBD1
v_gene: TRBV29-1
j_gene: TRBJ2-1
abundance: .
len: 12
CDR3aa: CSVRQGVHEQFF
CDR3nt: TGCAGCGTTCGACAGGGGGTACATGAGCAGTTCTTC

d_gene: .
v_gene: TRBV20-1
j_gene: TRBJ2-3
abundance: many
len: 13
CDR3aa: CSARYFGTDTQYF
CDR3nt: TGCAGTGCTAGATATTTCGGCACAGATACGCAGTATTTT

d_gene: .
v_gene: TRBV4-3
j_gene: TRBJ2-1
abundance: .
len: 18
CDR3aa: CASSQVPTGASSYNEQFF
CDR3nt: TGCGCCAGCAGCCAAGTCCCGACAGGTGCTAGCTCCTACAATGAGCAGTTCTTC

d_gene: .
v_gene: TRBV19
j_gene: TRBJ1-2
abundance: .
len: 15
CDR3aa: CASSPAQRLLYGYTF
CDR3nt: TGTGCCAGTAGTCCGGCCCAAAGACTACTCTATGGCTACACCTTC

d_gene: .
v_gene: TRBV20-1
j_gene: TRBJ2-6
abundance: many
len: 14
CDR3aa: CSARQDSGANVLTF
CDR3nt: TGCAGTGCTAGGCAGGACTCTGGGGCCAACGTCCTGACTTTC

d_gene: .
v_gene: TRBV3-1
j_gene: TRBJ2-1
abundance: many
len: 17
CDR3aa: CASSHPPGQRSGNEQFF
CDR3nt: TGTGCCAGCAGCCATCCCCCGGGACAGCGAAGCGGGAATGAGCAGTTCTTC

d_gene: .
v_gene: TRBV5-1
j_gene: TRBJ1-1
abundance: many
len: 13
CDR3aa: CASRVDTNTEAFF
CDR3nt: TGCGCCAGCAGAGTGGATACGAACACTGAAGCTTTCTTT

d_gene: TRBD2
v_gene: TRBV18
j_gene: TRBJ2-1
abundance: many
len: 15
CDR3aa: CASSPPISGGNEQFF
CDR3nt: TGTGCCAGCTCACCACCGATCAGCGGGGGTAATGAGCAGTTCTTC

d_gene: .
v_gene: TRBV28
j_gene: TRBJ2-5
abundance: many
len: 14
CDR3aa: CASSLPGSHAAQYF
CDR3nt: TGTGCCAGCAGCCTGCCGGGAAGCCATGCGGCCCAGTACTTC

d_gene: .
v_gene: TRBV20-1
j_gene: TRBJ2-1
abundance: few
len: 14
CDR3aa: CSARLNRAYNEQFF
CDR3nt: TGCAGTGCTAGGCTTAACAGGGCCTACAATGAGCAGTTCTTC

d_gene: .
v_gene: TRBV19
j_gene: TRBJ2-1
abundance: many
len: 15
CDR3aa: CASSIPGPTQNEQFF
CDR3nt: TGTGCCAGTAGTATTCCGGGACCCACTCAGAATGAGCAGTTCTTC

d_gene: TRBD2
v_gene: TRBV7-6
j_gene: TRBJ2-3
abundance: many
len: 17
CDR3aa: CASSNPGLADLTDTQYF
CDR3nt: TGTGCCAGCAGTAACCCGGGACTAGCGGATCTCACAGATACGCAGTATTTT

d_gene: .
v_gene: TRBV6-1
j_gene: TRBJ1-5
abundance: .
len: 12
CDR3aa: CATRGWDQPQHF
CDR3nt: TGTGCCACCCGCGGGTGGGATCAGCCCCAGCATTTT

d_gene: .
v_gene: TRBV3-2
j_gene: TRBJ1-2
abundance: many
len: 16
CDR3aa: CASSQDTPGQVYGYTF
CDR3nt: TGTGCCAGCAGCCAAGATACCCCCGGACAGGTCTATGGCTACACCTTC

d_gene: TRBD1
v_gene: TRBV5-1
j_gene: TRBJ1-4
abundance: many
len: 15
CDR3aa: CASSLDRGEGEKLFF
CDR3nt: TGCGCCAGCAGCCTGGACAGGGGGGAAGGTGAAAAACTGTTTTTT

d_gene: .
v_gene: TRBV9
j_gene: TRBJ2-3
abundance: many
len: 13
CDR3aa: CASSTRQGDTQYF
CDR3nt: TGTGCCAGCAGCACACGGCAGGGAGATACGCAGTATTTT

d_gene: .
v_gene: TRBV9
j_gene: TRBJ2-7
abundance: many
len: 13
CDR3aa: CASSGTKGYEQYF
CDR3nt: TGTGCCAGCAGCGGGACCAAGGGCTACGAGCAGTACTTC

d_gene: TRBD1
v_gene: TRBV11-2
j_gene: TRBJ2-7
abundance: many
len: 14
CDR3aa: CASSGVDRGYEQYF
CDR3nt: TGTGCCAGCAGCGGGGTGGACAGGGGGTACGAGCAGTACTTC

d_gene: .
v_gene: TRBV12-3/TRBV12-4
j_gene: TRBJ1-1
abundance: many
len: 15
CDR3aa: CASTLQWGMNTEAFF
CDR3nt: TGTGCCAGCACCCTACAGTGGGGCATGAACACTGAAGCTTTCTTT

d_gene: .
v_gene: TRBV20-1
j_gene: TRBJ2-7
abundance: many
len: 12
CDR3aa: CSARLITYEQYF
CDR3nt: TGCAGTGCTAGATTGATCACCTACGAGCAGTACTTC

d_gene: .
v_gene: TRBV15
j_gene: TRBJ2-5
abundance: many
len: 15
CDR3aa: CATSRDRGRMGTQYF
CDR3nt: TGTGCCACCAGCAGAGATCGGGGACGGATGGGGACCCAGTACTTC

d_gene: TRBD2
v_gene: TRBV9
j_gene: TRBJ2-1
abundance: many
len: 15
CDR3aa: CASSPKTSGRNEQFF
CDR3nt: TGTGCCAGCAGCCCAAAGACTAGCGGGAGGAATGAGCAGTTCTTC

d_gene: .
v_gene: TRBV5-5
j_gene: TRBJ2-5
abundance: many
len: 15
CDR3aa: CASSLASGAVETQYF
CDR3nt: TGTGCCAGCAGCTTGGCTTCGGGGGCGGTGGAGACCCAGTACTTC

d_gene: TRBD1
v_gene: TRBV20-1
j_gene: TRBJ1-1
abundance: .
len: 15
CDR3aa: CSASRDSRFNTEAFF
CDR3nt: TGCAGTGCTTCCCGGGACAGTCGATTCAACACTGAAGCTTTCTTT